The text below deals with one TCR beta chain. What it binds is unknown. TCRbeta libraries averaged about 40,773 productive templates per sample. Clones were sequenced by immunoSEQ multiplex PCR, and TCRdb holds only the in-frame ones, with some missing. The sample has around 15,000 clones; around 90% are singletons. The sample originates from a study of STAT3 mutations in large granular lymphocyte leukemia. The length of the CDR3 is 16 residues. Germline V CDR1 and CDR2: MGHDK, SYGVNS. V was cut by 6 bases and J by 0 bases, with 17 bases left in between. General observations from the study: A small but highly pathogenic clone may have been missed. At least one immunodominant TCR beta clonotype appeared in every T-cell large granular lymphocyte leukemia patient.

This clonotype originated in a woman aged 45-60 years with T-cell large granular lymphocyte leukemia. Some clones in this sample may be carry-over from other donors' samples. The chain uses TRBV25-1 and TRBJ1-1; perhaps TRBD1 as D (5 bases). The sequenced sample was peripheral blood mononuclear cells. In DNA form, the CDR3 reads TGTGCCAGCAGGAACTCTCGGACAAGCATGAACACTGAAGCTTTCTTT. It specifies CASRNSRTSMNTEAFF. The full variable domain, completed using reference TRBV25-1 and TRBJ1-1, is EADIYQTPRYLVIGTGKKITLECSQTMGHDKMYWYQQDPGMELHLIHYSYGVNSTEKGDLSSESTVSRIRTEHFPLTLESARPSHTSQYLCASRNSRTSMNTEAFFGQGTRLTVV.